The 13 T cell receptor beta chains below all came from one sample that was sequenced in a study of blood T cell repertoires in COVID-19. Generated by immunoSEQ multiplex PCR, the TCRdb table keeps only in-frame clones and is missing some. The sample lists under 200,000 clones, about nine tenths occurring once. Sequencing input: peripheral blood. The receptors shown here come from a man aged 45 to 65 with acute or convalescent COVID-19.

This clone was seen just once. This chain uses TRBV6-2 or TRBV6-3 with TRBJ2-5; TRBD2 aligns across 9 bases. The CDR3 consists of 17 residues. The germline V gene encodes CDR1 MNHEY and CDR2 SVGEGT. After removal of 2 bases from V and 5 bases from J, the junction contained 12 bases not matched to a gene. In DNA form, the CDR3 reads TGTGCCAGCAGTTACGAAGCTGTGGCGGGGGGGCTCGAGACCCAGTACTTC. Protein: CASSYEAVAGGLETQYF.

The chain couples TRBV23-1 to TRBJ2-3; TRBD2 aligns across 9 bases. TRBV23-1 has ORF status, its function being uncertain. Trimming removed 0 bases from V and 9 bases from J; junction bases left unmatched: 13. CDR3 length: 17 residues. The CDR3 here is CASSQSWTSARGITQYF. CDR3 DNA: TGCGCCAGCAGTCAATCGTGGACTAGCGCCCGAGGGATCACGCAGTATTTT.

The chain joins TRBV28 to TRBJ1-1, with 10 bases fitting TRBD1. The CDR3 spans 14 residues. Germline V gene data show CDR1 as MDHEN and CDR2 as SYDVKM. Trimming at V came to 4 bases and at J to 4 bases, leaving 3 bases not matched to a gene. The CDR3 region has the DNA TGTGCCAGCAGTTCCGGGACAGGGGCCACTGAAGCTTTCTTT. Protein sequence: CASSSGTGATEAFF.

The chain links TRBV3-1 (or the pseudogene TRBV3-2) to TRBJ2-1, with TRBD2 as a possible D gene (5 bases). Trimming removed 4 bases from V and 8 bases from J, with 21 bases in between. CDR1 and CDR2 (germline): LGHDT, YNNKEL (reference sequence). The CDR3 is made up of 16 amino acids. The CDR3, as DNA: TGTGCCAGCAGCCTCAACCCGGACGGTACCGGGGATGAGCAGTTCTTC. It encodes CASSLNPDGTGDEQFF.

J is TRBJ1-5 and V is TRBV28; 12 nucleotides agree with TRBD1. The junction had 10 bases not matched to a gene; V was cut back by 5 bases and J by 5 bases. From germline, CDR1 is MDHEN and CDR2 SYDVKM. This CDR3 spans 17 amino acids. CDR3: CASSPYIGTGGYQPQHF. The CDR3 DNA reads TGTGCCAGCAGTCCCTATATCGGGACAGGGGGCTATCAGCCCCAGCATTTT.

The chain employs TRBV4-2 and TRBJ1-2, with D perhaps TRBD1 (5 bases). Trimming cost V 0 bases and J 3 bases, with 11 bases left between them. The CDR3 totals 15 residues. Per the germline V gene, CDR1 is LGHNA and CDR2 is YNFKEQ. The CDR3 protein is CASSQDLGRDYGYTF. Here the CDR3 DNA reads TGTGCCAGCAGCCAAGATTTGGGGCGCGACTATGGCTACACCTTC.

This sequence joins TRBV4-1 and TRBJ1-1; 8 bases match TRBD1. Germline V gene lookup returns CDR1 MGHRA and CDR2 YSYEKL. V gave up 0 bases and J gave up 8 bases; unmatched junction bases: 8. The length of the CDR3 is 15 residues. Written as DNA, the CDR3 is TGCGCCAGCAGCCAAGAAGGACAGGGCCGCTCCGAAGCTTTCTTT. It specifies CASSQEGQGRSEAFF.

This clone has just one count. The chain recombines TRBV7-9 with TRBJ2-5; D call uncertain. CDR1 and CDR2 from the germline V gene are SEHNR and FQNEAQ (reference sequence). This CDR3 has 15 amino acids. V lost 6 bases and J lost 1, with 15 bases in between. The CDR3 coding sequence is TGTGCCAGCAGGGGCCTCCTTGGCAGCCAAGAGACCCAGTACTTC. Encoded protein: CASRGLLGSQETQYF.

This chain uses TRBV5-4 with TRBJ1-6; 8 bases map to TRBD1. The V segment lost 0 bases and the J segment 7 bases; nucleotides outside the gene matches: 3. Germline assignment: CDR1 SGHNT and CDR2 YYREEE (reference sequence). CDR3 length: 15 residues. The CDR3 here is CASSLGGQGNSPLHF. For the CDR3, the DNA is TGTGCCAGCAGCTTGGGAGGACAGGGAAATTCACCCCTCCACTTT.

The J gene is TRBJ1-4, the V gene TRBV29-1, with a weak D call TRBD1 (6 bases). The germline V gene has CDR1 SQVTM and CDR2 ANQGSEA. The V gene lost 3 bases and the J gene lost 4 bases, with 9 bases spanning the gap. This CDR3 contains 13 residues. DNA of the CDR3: TGCAGCGTTGAGGACAGACTTAATGAAAAACTGTTTTTT. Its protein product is CSVEDRLNEKLFF. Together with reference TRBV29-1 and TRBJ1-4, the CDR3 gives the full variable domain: SAVISQKPSRDICQRGTSLTIQCQVDSQVTMMFWYRQQPGQSLTLIATANQGSEATYESGFVIDKFPISRPNLTFSTLTVSNMSPEDSSIYLCSVEDRLNEKLFFGSGTQLSVL.

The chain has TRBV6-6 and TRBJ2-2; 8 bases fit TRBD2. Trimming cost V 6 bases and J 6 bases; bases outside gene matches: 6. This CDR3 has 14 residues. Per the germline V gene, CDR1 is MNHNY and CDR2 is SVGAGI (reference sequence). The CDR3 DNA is TGTGCCAGCAGAATCGGGGGGGCAGCCGGGGAGCTGTTTTTT. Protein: CASRIGGAAGELFF.

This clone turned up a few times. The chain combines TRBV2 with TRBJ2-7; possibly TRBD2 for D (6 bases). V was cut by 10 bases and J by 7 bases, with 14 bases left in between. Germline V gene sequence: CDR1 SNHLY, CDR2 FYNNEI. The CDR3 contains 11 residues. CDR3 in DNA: TGTGCCACCACCATGGAGGGAGAGCAGTACTTC. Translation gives CATTMEGEQYF.

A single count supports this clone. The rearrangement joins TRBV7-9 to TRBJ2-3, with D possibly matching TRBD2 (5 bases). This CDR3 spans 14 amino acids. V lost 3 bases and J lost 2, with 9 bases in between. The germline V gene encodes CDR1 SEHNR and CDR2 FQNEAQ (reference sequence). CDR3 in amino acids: CASSFRGYTDTQYF. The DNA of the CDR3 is TGTGCCAGCAGCTTCCGCGGGTACACAGATACGCAGTATTTT.